This T cell receptor (beta chain) was sequenced for a study of beta chain features in type 1 diabetes. The sample holds one count of this clone. The germline V gene encodes CDR1 MNHNY and CDR2 SVGAGI (reference sequence). V lost 2 bases and J lost 4; bases outside the gene matches: 7. The CDR3 has 15 amino acids. The investigators reverse transcribed all of the isolated RNA, so they sequenced expressed TCRB transcripts. Assay: immunoSEQ multiplex PCR; the TCRdb copy retains only in-frame clones and omits some. The data contain 450,000 to 550,000 clones, approximately 28% of them singletons. Sequenced: naive CD4+ T cells from blood. The receptor was derived from a man between 18 and 29 years old in good health. The V and J genes are TRBV6-6 and TRBJ2-7; 8 bases fit TRBD2. The CDR3 DNA reads TGTGCCAGCAGTTACGCCGGGAGGGCCTTATACGAGCAGTACTTC. This sequence encodes CASSYAGRALYEQYF.